Sequencing of this TCR beta chain was carried out in a study of cytomegalovirus exposure and HLA in healthy donors. Amplification used 60 Vbeta primers and 13 Jbeta primers. Assay: immunoSEQ multiplex PCR; the TCRdb copy retains only in-frame clones and omits some. The sample lists under 200,000 clones, around 68% seen once, with roughly 1.4% in the top ten. This CDR3 contains 17 residues. Germline CDR1 and CDR2: MGHDK and SYGVNS. The V gene end was trimmed by 5 bases and the J gene end by 4 bases; junction bases not matched to a gene: 13. The receptor comes from a man aged 45 to 65 in good health and CMV-seronegative. Sequences were obtained from PBMCs. J is TRBJ1-2 and V is TRBV25-1, with 10 positions matching TRBD1. CDR3 sequence reads: CASSFRWTGGDPYGYTF. The CDR3 region has the DNA TGTGCCAGCAGTTTCCGTTGGACAGGGGGGGACCCCTATGGCTACACCTTC.